A selection of T cell receptor beta chains follows, all from one sample in a study of tumor-infiltrating lymphocytes in primary liver carcinoma. TCRdb re-called the multiplex PCR reads with MiXCR, one entry per CDR3 protein. The profile shows roughly 49,000 distinct CDR3 sequences, about two thirds of them singletons. Sequencing was carried out using liver tumor tissue from sampling region 5. The origin of the receptors is a man in his forties or fifties with primary liver carcinoma and hepatitis B virus infection. The CDR3 runs from the conserved cysteine through the conserved F or W. A D gene is named only where the DNA matches it firmly. Clone size, where shown, is once, few, many, or a class for clones that have expanded.

CDR3 | DNA | D | J | V | size
CASSYDTGGIEQYF | TGTGCCAGCAGTTACGACACAGGGGGTATCGAGCAATACTTC | TRBD1 | TRBJ2-7 | TRBV6-6 | .
CASTLSSGELFF | TGTGCCAGCACCCTATCCTCCGGGGAGCTGTTTTTT | . | TRBJ2-2 | TRBV6-6 | many
CASSSGSGGSDTQYF | TGCGCCAGCAGCTCGGGATCGGGAGGGTCAGATACGCAGTATTTT | TRBD2 | TRBJ2-3 | TRBV5-1 | few
CASSLGDGSLGF | TGTGCCAGCTCACTGGGGGACGGCTCCCTCGGCTTT | . | TRBJ1-3 | TRBV18 | .
CASRQGADTQYF | TGTGCCAGCAGACAGGGGGCAGATACGCAGTATTTT | TRBD1 | TRBJ2-3 | TRBV6-5 | many
CTSSFSIGETLYF | TGTACCAGCAGCTTTAGCATCGGAGAGACCCTGTACTTC | . | TRBJ2-5 | TRBV11-2 | .
CATMEDGDPYEQYF | TGTGCCACCATGGAGGACGGGGACCCCTACGAGCAGTACTTC | . | TRBJ2-7 | TRBV6-2/TRBV6-3 | .
CSVLTGTGYVQYF | TGCAGCGTCCTGACAGGGACCGGCTACGTGCAGTACTTC | TRBD1 | TRBJ2-7 | TRBV29-1 | .
CASCLNIGQAMGEQFF | TGTGCCAGCTGCTTGAATATCGGACAAGCCATGGGTGAGCAGTTCTTC | . | TRBJ2-1 | TRBV11-2 | .
CASSPGGGASLFYGYTF | TGTGCCAGCTCACCAGGAGGGGGTGCCAGTTTATTCTATGGCTACACCTTC | . | TRBJ1-2 | TRBV18 | few
CASTSGTRGRLYEHFF | TGTGCCAGCACCTCAGGGACTAGGGGGAGACTCTATGAGCATTTCTTC | TRBD2 | TRBJ2-1 | TRBV12-3/TRBV12-4 | .
CVSSQDPGSGGQETQYF | TGCGTCAGCAGCCAAGATCCGGGTAGCGGGGGCCAAGAGACCCAGTACTTC | TRBD2 | TRBJ2-5 | TRBV4-1 | .
CASRTTSGRVDEQLF | TGTGCCAGCCGGACGACTAGCGGGAGGGTCGATGAGCAGCTCTTC | TRBD2 | TRBJ2-1 | TRBV6-5 | .
CVSSQSGISGDNGQFF | TGCGTCAGCAGCCAATCCGGGATTAGCGGTGACAATGGGCAGTTCTTC | . | TRBJ2-1 | TRBV4-1 | .
CSARDPTGTGSEQFF | TGCAGTGCTAGAGACCCGACAGGGACGGGGAGTGAGCAGTTCTTC | TRBD1 | TRBJ2-1 | TRBV20-1 | .
CASSSQAPDTRYF | TGTGCCAGCAGTTCCCAGGCTCCAGATACGAGGTATTTT | . | TRBJ2-3 | TRBV6-5 | .
CASSYGPRGLTF | TGTGCCAGCAGTTACGGACCACGGGGGCTCACCTTC | . | TRBJ1-2 | TRBV28 | .
CVSSLEAGDGYKQYF | TGTGTCAGCAGCTTAGAGGCAGGGGACGGCTACAAGCAGTACTTC | . | TRBJ2-7 | TRBV11-3 | .
CASSLAPGAQTEAFF | TGTGCCAGCAGCTTAGCCCCCGGGGCACAAACTGAAGCTTTCTTT | . | TRBJ1-1 | TRBV7-6 | few
CASETSTDTQYF | TGTGCCAGCGAGACAAGCACAGATACGCAGTATTTT | . | TRBJ2-3 | TRBV6-6 | many
CASSGPASGPYSTATQYF | TGTGCCAGCAGTGGACCAGCTAGCGGGCCGTATAGCACAGCTACACAGTATTTT | TRBD2 | TRBJ2-3 | TRBV6-1 | .
CASSARDSSYNEQFF | TGTGCCAGCAGCGCCCGGGACTCCTCCTACAATGAGCAGTTCTTC | . | TRBJ2-1 | TRBV9 | .
CASILTNGSNEQFF | TGTGCCAGCATCCTGACTAACGGGAGCAATGAGCAGTTCTTC | . | TRBJ2-1 | TRBV12-3/TRBV12-4 | .
CASSPHVVSPSPDTQYF | TGTGCCAGCAGCCCCCATGTGGTATCTCCATCTCCAGATACGCAGTATTTT | . | TRBJ2-3 | TRBV13 | many